The clone carrying this TCR beta chain appeared a few times. Its antigen is not known. These data originate in a study of beta chain features in type 1 diabetes. Study conclusions and caveats: It was not settled here whether HLA type affects TCRB rearrangement. Moderate yet significant TCRB CDR3 shortening was seen in Type 1 diabetes patients in all four CD4+ subsets. Patients' naive, central memory and regulatory TCRB repertoires appeared more alike than those of healthy donors. The VDJ junctions of type 1 diabetes patients carried fewer insertions and more deletions.

Every bit of the isolated RNA underwent reverse transcription, so sequencing read expressed TCRB transcripts. Repertoires were generated with immunoSEQ multiplex PCR, while TCRdb's copy carries only in-frame clones and drops some. The profile shows a few hundred thousand clones, 16% of them singletons. Sorted cells reached over 95% purity in every population. Germline lookup yields CDR1 SEHNR and CDR2 FQNEAQ (reference sequence). Trimming took off 1 base at V and 7 bases at J, with 11 bases between the two ends. This CDR3 has 14 amino acids. The sequenced material came from naive CD4+ T cells from blood. This clonotype was sampled from a man aged 30 to 39 with type 1 diabetes. V gene TRBV7-9 combines with J gene TRBJ2-1; D is unclear. Written as DNA, the CDR3 is TGTGCCAGCAGCTTAGGTCAGGAATGGAATGAGCAGTTCTTC. It encodes CASSLGQEWNEQFF.